This T cell receptor beta chain is drawn from a study of PD-1 blockade in classical Hodgkin lymphoma. Whole-study context: It was nivolumab at 3 mg/kg, given intravenously every 2 weeks, that patients received. Study-level results: Sources of repertoire differences remain undefined, possibly disease activity or prior therapy. CD4+ TCR diversity, unlike CD8+, rose significantly by C4D1.

As concerns this clone: As yet, its antigen is unknown.

This CDR3 has 13 amino acids. Unmatched junction bases numbered 0, after V lost 2 bases and J lost 4 bases. Germline-derived CDR1 and CDR2 are SGHRS and YFSETQ. Time point given: cycle 4 day 1 (C4D1), after five to seven weeks of nivolumab. All the patients suffered relapse after autologous stem cell transplantation, and brentuximab vedotin exposure differed. Repertoires were generated with immunoSEQ multiplex PCR, while TCRdb's copy carries only in-frame clones and drops some. Found here are roughly 94,000 clones, 90% to 95% of them singletons; the top ten hold less than 2%. This sequence was found in a human donor with classical Hodgkin lymphoma. The chain is built from TRBV5-1 and TRBJ1-5, with TRBD1 matching 7 bases. The sample consisted of peripheral blood mononuclear cells (PBMCs), taken before the fourth cycle of nivolumab. CDR3: CASSFRGNQPQHF. CDR3 bases: TGCGCCAGCAGCTTCAGGGGGAATCAGCCCCAGCATTTT.